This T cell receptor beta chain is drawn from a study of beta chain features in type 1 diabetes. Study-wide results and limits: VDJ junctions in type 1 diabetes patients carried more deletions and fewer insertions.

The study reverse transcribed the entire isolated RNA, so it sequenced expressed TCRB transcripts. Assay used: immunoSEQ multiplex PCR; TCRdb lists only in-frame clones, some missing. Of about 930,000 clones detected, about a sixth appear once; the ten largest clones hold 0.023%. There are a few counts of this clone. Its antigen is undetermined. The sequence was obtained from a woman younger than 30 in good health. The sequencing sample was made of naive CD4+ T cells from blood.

The CDR3 DNA follows: TGCGCCAGCACCCGAGCGGGGACGAACACTGAAGCTTTCTTT. Its translation is CASTRAGTNTEAFF. V gene TRBV5-1 combines with J gene TRBJ1-1; maybe TRBD1 (5 bases). The CDR3 is 14 residues long. The V gene's germline CDR1 is SGHRS and CDR2 YFSETQ. V lost 6 bases and J 1 base, leaving 13 bases between the germline ends.